Reported below is one T cell receptor beta chain. Its cognate antigen has yet to be identified. Per-base quality was not reported, and no clone a single base away is much larger than it. Other nucleotide sequences in the sample specify the same CDR3. Its CDR3 holds 15 amino acids, cysteine through phenylalanine. The entry retains the CDR3 DNA only, 45 bases that are in frame from base 1. V drops 0 bases and J drops 2 bases, leaving 10 bases in between. Based on the germline V gene, the CDR1 and CDR2 sequences are SGDLS and YYNGEE. This sample was included in a study of cytomegalovirus exposure and HLA in healthy donors (dated by TCRdb to about 2017). Background for the entire study: According to an earlier analysis of several hundred of the donors, some 180 million T cells yielded 120 million or so unique TCR beta sequences and more than 250 Gb of sequence data. About 310 gigabases of sequencing data and approximately 80 million unique TCR sequences were included in an early release covering about 700 HLA-typed donors. Among the roughly 400 genotyped donors, about 85% belonged to the genetic ancestry cluster associated with self-reported Caucasian donors. The aim of the study was to test whether cataloging public T cell receptors could identify signatures of past pathogen exposure. The study used immunosequencing to profile the T cell repertoires of approximately 640 subjects and linked those repertoires to cytomegalovirus serostatus. In addition to the first cohort of around 670 subjects, a separate validation cohort of 100 to 150 different subjects was used. To predict cytomegalovirus infection status, the study brought together high-throughput TCR immunosequencing, statistical association of individual TCRs with disease status, and machine learning. To study patterns of TCR occurrence, a later analysis re-analyzed previously published TCR beta repertoires from 666 donors and added high-resolution HLA genotyping. Rather than using new phenotypic data, the later analysis identified candidate immune exposures from TCR beta sequences and from how often those sequences occurred across donors. To decide whether each TCR beta V gene segment behaved as functional or pseudogenic, an earlier analysis of some 540 of the donors relied on high-throughput TCR beta sequencing. Donor age, sex, ethnicity and CMV serostatus were collected together with the repertoire data. A later genetic analysis took genome-wide SNP genotypes for 398 of the 666 donors and used that subset as a discovery cohort. Every discovery cohort repertoire had been produced on one sequencing platform. HLA typing covered class I and class II loci at four-digit resolution. The number of donors typed differed by locus, with about 620-630 for A, B, C, DRB1 and DQB1, around 520 for DQA1, approximately 580 for DPA1, and 472 for DPB1. A few DR-DQ haplotypes were handled as single units for association and clustering because linkage in the cohort was strong. Across around 400 genotyped donors of the cohort, an average of about 200,000 unique TCR beta nucleotide sequences per donor were sequenced, and roughly a sixth of those sequences were non-productive.

Study-wide findings and limitations: The study gave a list of around 170 TCR beta chains associated with cytomegalovirus. Three of the identified cytomegalovirus-associated TCR beta chains were confirmed in vitro to be specific for cytomegalovirus antigens. This cohort had only TCR beta chains sequenced, and the lack of alpha or paired-chain data limited which features could be detected. Most CMV-associated TCR beta chains appeared to be HLA-restricted in a later analysis, and the HLA associations seemed to be driven largely by CMV exposure. About 17 rarely observed V segments, including chromosome 9 orphons, were excluded from the earlier analysis of several hundred of the donors because counts were too low. A further reported finding was that TCR beta sequences accurately predicted the HLA-A and HLA-B alleles for most subjects in the first cohort. Linkage disequilibrium might explain the correlated functional status among segregating V segments, but an unknown experimental factor could not be ruled out. According to a later analysis, parvovirus B19, influenza, CMV and Epstein-Barr virus appeared linked to several top co-occurrence clusters. According to a later analysis, TCR association rates differed among HLA loci, with DRB1 alleles showing the most associated TCRs and HLA-C alleles showing the fewest. Presence/absence analyses assumed roughly uniform sequencing depth across donors, an assumption that may not hold. Some IMGT-functional V segments, including TRBV6-2 and TRBV6-3, could not be told apart with the 87-base-pair reads, so those segments were excluded. Strong co-occurrence of HLA alleles, especially DR and DQ, made assigning TCR associations to individual alleles difficult. According to the authors, the approach could potentially be generalized to other disease states and immunological phenotypes. The sequencing pipeline was judged likely to have produced a cluster of highly shared sequence variants as a technical artifact. Compared with equally common non-associated chains, HLA-associated TCR beta chains in a later analysis were more clonally expanded and had lower generation probabilities. An association between a missense DCLRE1C variant and V-gene and J-gene trimming of TCR beta chains was found in a later genetic analysis and replicated in an independent cohort. The only immune exposure information available for the cohort was CMV serostatus. At a false discovery rate of 0.05, a later analysis linked 15,000 to 20,000 TCR beta sequences to specific HLA alleles. Because HLA typing was missing for some donors at each locus, association tests included only the typed subset. Across donors, most TCR sequences were observed very rarely, whereas some public TCRs were present in many individuals. The classifier was reported to diagnose cytomegalovirus status with high specificity and sensitivity in both the original cohort and the validation cohort. In a later genetic analysis, fewer N-insertions in productive TCRs were reported among donors in an Asian-associated ancestry cluster than the roughly 700-donor mean. Broadly in line with IMGT annotations, most TCR beta V segments showed up in productive rearrangements about 90% or about 30% of the time in an earlier analysis of approximately 600 of the donors.

In total, more than 500 healthy bone marrow donors made up the cohort. All cohort members were sampled while nominally healthy, although unrecorded immune exposures were likely present. The donor was CMV seronegative and belonged to the group of approximately 320 seronegative cohort members. A peripheral blood sample was provided by each donor, and peripheral blood mononuclear cells were used for TCR beta sequencing. Genomic DNA was extracted from the blood cell samples with the Qiagen DNeasy Blood Extraction Kit. The library was made by the immunoSEQ multiplex PCR assay. For the multiplex PCR, a mixture combining 60 forward primers for TCR Vbeta segments and 13 reverse primers for TCR Jbeta segments was used. The CDR3 region of rearranged TCR beta genes was amplified from genomic DNA by a multiplex PCR assay. Amplified TCR beta libraries were sequenced as 87-base-pair reads on the Illumina HiSeq System. The published analysis was carried out like this. A later analysis tallied roughly 80 million unique TCR beta chains across the 666 repertoires, and approximately 12 million of those chains were shared by two or more donors. A nearest-neighbor algorithm error-corrected the raw reads and collapsed the reads into unique sequences, merging closely related sequences to remove PCR and sequencing errors. To assign V, D and J gene segments, CDR3 sequences were aligned to IMGT reference sequences. For a sequence to be retained, at least a six-nucleotide match to both a V gene segment and a J gene segment was required. A rearrangement counted as productive if the CDR3 had no stop codons and remained in frame with V and J, and every other rearrangement counted as non-productive. CDR3 was defined according to IMGT convention as the region running from the second conserved V-encoded cysteine to the conserved J-encoded phenylalanine. The earlier analysis of fewer than 750 of the donors excluded sequences that lacked an unambiguous match to a single V gene segment. In an earlier analysis of approximately 610 of the donors, V segments were called functional above 56.7% productive rearrangements and were called segregating when the between-donor standard deviation exceeded 5%. A statistical classification framework was built for diagnosing cytomegalovirus status from the catalog of TCR beta chain sequences. A later analysis assigned V and J genes by comparing TCR nucleotide sequences with IMGT/GENE-DB human TR gene sequences. The TCRdist pipeline was used in a later analysis to assign CDR3 sequences and most-parsimonious VDJ recombination scenarios. In a later analysis, every TCR beta chain was defined by the combination of its CDR3 amino acid sequence and its V-gene family, and reads without a unique V-gene family were dropped. As a way to deal with suspected cross-contamination and a sequencing artifact, a later analysis dropped roughly 600 nucleotide sequences that were highly shared and had low generation probability. For each public chain, a later analysis derived a clonal expansion index from normalized ranks of inferred template counts within each repertoire. In a later analysis, generation probabilities were computed using a VDJ recombination model fitted to out-of-frame rearrangements, and the results were checked against IGoR. In a later analysis, hypergeometric tests were used to score TCR-TCR, TCR-HLA and TCR-CMV co-occurrence, with a repertoire-size bias correction applied to TCR pairs. False discovery rates were estimated in a later analysis by permuting HLA or CMV assignments 20 times. In a later analysis, co-occurring TCRs were grouped using DBSCAN, and TCRdist sequence similarity was added for clustering within HLA-allele-positive subsets. Repertoires with fewer than 30,000 or more than 120,000 public chains were left out of co-occurrence clustering, as were a few repertoires with anomalous nucleotide sharing. Entries here come from immuneACCESS through TCRdb and include only in-frame sequences with V and J called. Some clones fail to appear in such tables; in the studies checked, an unresolved V gene covers under half of the shortfall, and the cause of the remainder is unknown. V and J calls and clone size are those listed in that table; D and trimming were worked out from the DNA. This sample gives 250,000 to 350,000 clones in total; approximately 90% of them show up just once. The ten biggest clones cover more than 2% of the sample.

This sequence uses TRBV9 and TRBJ2-3; D gene: possibly TRBD1, on 6 matching bases. Sequenced: PBMCs. The sequence was obtained from a woman aged 18 to 35 in good health and CMV-seronegative. The CDR3 region has the sequence CASSVGGGSTDTQYF. Here is the DNA: TGTGCCAGCAGCGTAGGAGGGGGATCCACAGATACGCAGTATTTT.